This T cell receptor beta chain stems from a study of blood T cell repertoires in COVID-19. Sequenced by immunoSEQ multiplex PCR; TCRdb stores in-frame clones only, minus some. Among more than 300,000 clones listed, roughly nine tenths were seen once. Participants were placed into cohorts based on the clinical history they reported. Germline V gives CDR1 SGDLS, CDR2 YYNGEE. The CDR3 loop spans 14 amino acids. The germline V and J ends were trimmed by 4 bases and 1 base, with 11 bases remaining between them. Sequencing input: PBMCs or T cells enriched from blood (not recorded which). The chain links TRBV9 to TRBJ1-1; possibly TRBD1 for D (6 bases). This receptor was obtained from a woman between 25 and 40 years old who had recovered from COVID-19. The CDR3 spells CASSRRDTNTEAFF. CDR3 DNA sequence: TGTGCCAGCAGCAGACGGGACACGAACACTGAAGCTTTCTTT. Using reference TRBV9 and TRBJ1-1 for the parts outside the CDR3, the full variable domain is DSGVTQTPKHLITATGQRVTLRCSPRSGDLSVYWYQQSLDQGLQFLIQYYNGEERAKGNILERFSAQQFPDLHSELNLSSLELGDSALYFCASSRRDTNTEAFFGQGTRLTVV.